This T cell receptor (beta chain) was identified in a study of cytomegalovirus exposure and HLA in healthy donors. Points from the study as a whole: Diagnosis of cytomegalovirus status made by the classifier reportedly showed high specificity and sensitivity.

On this clone: Its antigen is currently unknown.

Germline V gene lookup returns CDR1 SNHLY and CDR2 FYNNEI. The CDR3 extends over 14 amino acids. V was cut by 8 bases and J by 5 bases, with 18 bases left in between. In the PCR, 60 Vbeta and 13 Jbeta primers were used. Data came from immunoSEQ multiplex PCR; TCRdb stores just in-frame clones and leaves some out. The data hold 110,000 or so clones, with about 61% observed a single time. The chain joins TRBV2 to TRBJ2-5; tentative D call: TRBD1 (6 bases). The sequenced sample consisted of PBMCs. The TCR originated in a man between 18 and 29 years old in good health and CMV-seropositive. DNA of the CDR3: TGTGCCAGCTGGCGCGCAGGGGAGCGGGAGACCCAGTACTTC. Protein: CASWRAGERETQYF.